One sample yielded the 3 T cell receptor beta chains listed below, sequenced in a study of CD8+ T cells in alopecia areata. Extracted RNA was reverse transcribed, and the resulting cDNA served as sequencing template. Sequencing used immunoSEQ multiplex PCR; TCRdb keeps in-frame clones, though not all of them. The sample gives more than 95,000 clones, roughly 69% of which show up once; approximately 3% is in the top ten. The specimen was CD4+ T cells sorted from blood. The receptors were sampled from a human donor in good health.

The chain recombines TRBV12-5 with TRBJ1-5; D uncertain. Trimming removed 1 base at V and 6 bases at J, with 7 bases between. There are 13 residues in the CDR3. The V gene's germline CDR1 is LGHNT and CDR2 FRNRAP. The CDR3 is CASGLGYLQPQHF. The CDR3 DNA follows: TGTGCTAGTGGTTTGGGCTATCTTCAGCCCCAGCATTTT.

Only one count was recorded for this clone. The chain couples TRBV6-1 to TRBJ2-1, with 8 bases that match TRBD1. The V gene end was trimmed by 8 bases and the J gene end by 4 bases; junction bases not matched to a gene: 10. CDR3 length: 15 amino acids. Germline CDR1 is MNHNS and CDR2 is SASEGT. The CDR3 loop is CASGRNQGAYNEQFF. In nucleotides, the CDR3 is TGTGCCAGCGGGAGGAACCAGGGGGCGTACAATGAGCAGTTCTTC.

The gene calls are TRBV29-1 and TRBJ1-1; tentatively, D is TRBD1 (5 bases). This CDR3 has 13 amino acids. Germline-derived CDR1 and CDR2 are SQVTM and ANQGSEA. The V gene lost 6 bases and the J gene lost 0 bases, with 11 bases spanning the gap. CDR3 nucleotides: TGCAGCGTCCCGTCAGGGATGAACACTGAAGCTTTCTTT. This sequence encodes CSVPSGMNTEAFF.